The TCR beta chain described here comes from a study of blood T cell repertoires in COVID-19. Profiled with immunoSEQ multiplex PCR; TCRdb holds only in-frame clones, not every one. The data show over 350,000 clones, approximately 90% seen once. Germline CDR1 reads MNHEY; CDR2 reads SMNVEV (reference sequence). Trimming shortened V by 5 bases and J by 5 bases, and 18 bases separated the two germline ends. This CDR3 comprises 15 residues. This receptor was identified in a woman aged 18-29 years with acute COVID-19. The chain carries TRBV27 and TRBJ1-1; D might be TRBD1 (6 bases). Sequenced: PBMCs or T cells enriched from blood (not recorded which). The CDR3 nucleotides are TGTGCCAGCAGTCAATTCAGGGGAAGGAATACTGAAGCTTTCTTT. This translates into CASSQFRGRNTEAFF.